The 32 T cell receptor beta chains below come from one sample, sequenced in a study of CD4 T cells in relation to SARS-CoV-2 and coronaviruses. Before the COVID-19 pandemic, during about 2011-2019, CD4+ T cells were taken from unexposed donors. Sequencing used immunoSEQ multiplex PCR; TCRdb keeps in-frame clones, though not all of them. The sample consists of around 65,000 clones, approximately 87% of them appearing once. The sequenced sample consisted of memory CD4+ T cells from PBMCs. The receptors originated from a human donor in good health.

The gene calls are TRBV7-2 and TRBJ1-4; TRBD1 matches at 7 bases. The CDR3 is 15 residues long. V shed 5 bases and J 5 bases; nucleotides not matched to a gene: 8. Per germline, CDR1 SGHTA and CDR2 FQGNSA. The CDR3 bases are TGTGCCAGCAGCCGCGGGGACAGTCACAATGAAAAACTGTTTTTT. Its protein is CASSRGDSHNEKLFF.

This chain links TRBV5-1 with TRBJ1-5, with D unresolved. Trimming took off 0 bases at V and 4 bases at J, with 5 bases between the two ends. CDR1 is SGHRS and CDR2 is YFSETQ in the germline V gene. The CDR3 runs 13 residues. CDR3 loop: CASSLAGNQPQHF. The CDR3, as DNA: TGCGCCAGCAGCTTGGCGGGGAATCAGCCCCAGCATTTT.

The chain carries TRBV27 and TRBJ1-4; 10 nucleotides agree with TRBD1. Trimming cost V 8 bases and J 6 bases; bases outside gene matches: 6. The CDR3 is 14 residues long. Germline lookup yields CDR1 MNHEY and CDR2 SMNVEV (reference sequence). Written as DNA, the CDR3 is TGTGCCAGCGGCATGGACAGGGGGGATGAAAAACTGTTTTTT. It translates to CASGMDRGDEKLFF.

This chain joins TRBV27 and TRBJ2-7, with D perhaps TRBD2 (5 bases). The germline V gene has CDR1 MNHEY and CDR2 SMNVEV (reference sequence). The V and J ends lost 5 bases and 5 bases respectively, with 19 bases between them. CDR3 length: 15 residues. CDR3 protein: CASSPLRETVHEQYF. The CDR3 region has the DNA TGTGCCAGCAGTCCGCTCCGGGAAACGGTACACGAGCAGTACTTC.

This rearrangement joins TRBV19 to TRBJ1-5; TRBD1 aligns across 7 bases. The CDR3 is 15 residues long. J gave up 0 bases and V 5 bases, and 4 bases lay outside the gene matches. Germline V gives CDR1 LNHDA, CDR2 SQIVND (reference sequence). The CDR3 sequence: CASSYTGVSNQPQHF. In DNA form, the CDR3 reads TGTGCCAGTAGTTACACAGGGGTTAGCAATCAGCCCCAGCATTTT.

The CDR3 nucleotides are TGTGCCAGCAGTTTGCGGGGAACTGAAGCTTTCTTT. It translates to CASSLRGTEAFF. This chain uses TRBV27 with TRBJ1-1; D gene uncertain. Germline V gene data show CDR1 as MNHEY and CDR2 as SMNVEV (reference sequence). The CDR3 totals 12 residues. Trimming shortened V by 3 bases and J by 5 bases, and 7 bases separated the two germline ends.

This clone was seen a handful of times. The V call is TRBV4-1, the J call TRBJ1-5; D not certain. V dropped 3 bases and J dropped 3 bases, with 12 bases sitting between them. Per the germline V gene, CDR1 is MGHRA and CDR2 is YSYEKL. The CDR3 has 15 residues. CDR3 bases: TGCGCCAGCAGCCAGCCCTCGACTCTCAATCAGCCCCAGCATTTT. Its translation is CASSQPSTLNQPQHF.

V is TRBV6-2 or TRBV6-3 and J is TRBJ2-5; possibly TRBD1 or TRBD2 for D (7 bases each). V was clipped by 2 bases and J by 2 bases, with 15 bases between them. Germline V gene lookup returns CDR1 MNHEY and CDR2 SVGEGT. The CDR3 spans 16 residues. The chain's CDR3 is CASSYPRGGAQETQYF. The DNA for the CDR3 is TGTGCCAGCAGTTACCCCAGGGGGGGGGCGCAAGAGACCCAGTACTTC.

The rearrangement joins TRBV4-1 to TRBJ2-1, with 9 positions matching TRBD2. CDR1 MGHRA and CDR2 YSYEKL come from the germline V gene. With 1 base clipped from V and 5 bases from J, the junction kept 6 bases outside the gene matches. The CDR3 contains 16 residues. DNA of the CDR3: TGCGCCAGCAGCCAAGGTCTAGCGGGACGCAACAATGAGCAGTTCTTC. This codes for CASSQGLAGRNNEQFF.

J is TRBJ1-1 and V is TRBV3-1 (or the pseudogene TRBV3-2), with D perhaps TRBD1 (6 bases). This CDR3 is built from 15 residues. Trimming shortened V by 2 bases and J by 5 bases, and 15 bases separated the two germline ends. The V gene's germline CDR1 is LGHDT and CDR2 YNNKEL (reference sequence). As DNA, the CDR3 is TGTGCCAGCAGCCAAATGCGGGGGGCTGGGACTGAAGCTTTCTTT. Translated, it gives CASSQMRGAGTEAFF.

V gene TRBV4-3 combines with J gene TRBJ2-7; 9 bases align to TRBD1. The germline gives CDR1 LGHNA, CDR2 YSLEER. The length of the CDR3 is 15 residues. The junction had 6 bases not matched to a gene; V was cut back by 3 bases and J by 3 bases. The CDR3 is CASSQWTGALYEQYF. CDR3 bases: TGCGCCAGCAGCCAGTGGACAGGGGCCCTCTACGAGCAGTACTTC.

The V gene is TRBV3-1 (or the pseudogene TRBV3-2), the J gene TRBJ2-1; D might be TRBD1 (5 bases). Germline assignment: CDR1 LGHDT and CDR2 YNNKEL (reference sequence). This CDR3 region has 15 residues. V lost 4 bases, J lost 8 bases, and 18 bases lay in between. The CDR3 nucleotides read TGTGCCAGCAGCCTCAGGGTCTTTAGGTTGGATGAGCAGTTCTTC. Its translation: CASSLRVFRLDEQFF.

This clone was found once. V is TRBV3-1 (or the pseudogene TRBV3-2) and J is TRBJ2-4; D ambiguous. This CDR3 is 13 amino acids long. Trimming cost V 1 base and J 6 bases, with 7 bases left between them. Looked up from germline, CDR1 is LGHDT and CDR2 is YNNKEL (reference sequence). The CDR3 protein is CASSQVAVNIQYF. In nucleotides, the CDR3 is TGTGCCAGCAGCCAAGTAGCCGTAAACATTCAGTACTTC.

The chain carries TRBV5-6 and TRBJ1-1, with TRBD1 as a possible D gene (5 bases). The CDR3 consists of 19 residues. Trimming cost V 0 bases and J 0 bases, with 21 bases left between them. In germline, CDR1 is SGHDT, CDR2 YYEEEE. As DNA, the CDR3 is TGTGCCAGCAGCTTGGGGGACCTGATCGGGGGGGTCATGAACACTGAAGCTTTCTTT. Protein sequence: CASSLGDLIGGVMNTEAFF.

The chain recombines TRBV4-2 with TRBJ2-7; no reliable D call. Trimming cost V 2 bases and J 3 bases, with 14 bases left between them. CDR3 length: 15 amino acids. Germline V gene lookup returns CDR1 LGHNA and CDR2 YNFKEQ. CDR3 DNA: TGTGCCAGCAGCCAAACACTAAAGCAACACTACGAGCAGTACTTC. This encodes CASSQTLKQHYEQYF.

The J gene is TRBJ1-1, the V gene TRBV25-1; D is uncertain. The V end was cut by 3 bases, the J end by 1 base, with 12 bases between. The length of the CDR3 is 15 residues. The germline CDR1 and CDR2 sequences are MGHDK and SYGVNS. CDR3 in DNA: TGTGCCAGCAGTGACCCAGTGGTGGGGAACACTGAAGCTTTCTTT. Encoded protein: CASSDPVVGNTEAFF.

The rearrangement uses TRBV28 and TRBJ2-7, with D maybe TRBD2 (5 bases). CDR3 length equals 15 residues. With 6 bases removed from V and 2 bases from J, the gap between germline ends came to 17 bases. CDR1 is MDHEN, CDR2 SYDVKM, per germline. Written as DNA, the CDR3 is TGTGCCAGCAGCACCGGGGTTAGGGCCACCTACGAGCAGTACTTC. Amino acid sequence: CASSTGVRATYEQYF.

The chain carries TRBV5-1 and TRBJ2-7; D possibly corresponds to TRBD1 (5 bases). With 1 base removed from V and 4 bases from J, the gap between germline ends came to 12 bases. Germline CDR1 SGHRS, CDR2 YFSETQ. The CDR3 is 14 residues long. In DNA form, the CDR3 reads TGCGCCAGCAGCTTGACTGGACAATCTTACGAGCAGTACTTC. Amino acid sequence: CASSLTGQSYEQYF. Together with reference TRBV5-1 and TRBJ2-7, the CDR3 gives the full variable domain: KAGVTQTPRYLIKTRGQQVTLSCSPISGHRSVSWYQQTPGQGLQFLFEYFSETQRNKGNFPGRFSGRQFSNSRSEMNVSTLELGDSALYLCASSLTGQSYEQYFGPGTRLTVT.

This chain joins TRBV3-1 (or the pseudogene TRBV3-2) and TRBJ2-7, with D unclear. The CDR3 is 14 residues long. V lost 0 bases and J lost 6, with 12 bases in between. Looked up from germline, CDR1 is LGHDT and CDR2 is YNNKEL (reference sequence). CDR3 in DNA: TGTGCCAGCAGCCAAGATGGTGCGTTGTTCGAGCAGTACTTC. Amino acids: CASSQDGALFEQYF.

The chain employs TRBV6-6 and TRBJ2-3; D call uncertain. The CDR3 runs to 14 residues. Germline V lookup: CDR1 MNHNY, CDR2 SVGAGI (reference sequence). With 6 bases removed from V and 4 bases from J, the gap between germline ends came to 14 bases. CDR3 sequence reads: CASRQTMSSDTQYF. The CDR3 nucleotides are TGTGCCAGCAGACAGACGATGAGTTCAGATACGCAGTATTTT.

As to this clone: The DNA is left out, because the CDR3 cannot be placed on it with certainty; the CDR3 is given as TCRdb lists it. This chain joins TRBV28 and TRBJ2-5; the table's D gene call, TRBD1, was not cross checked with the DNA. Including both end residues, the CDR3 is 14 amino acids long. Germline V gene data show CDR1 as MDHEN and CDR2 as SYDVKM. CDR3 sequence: CASSTSDRQETQYF.

The CDR3 DNA reads as TGTGCCAGCAGCTTGGCGGCGGCTAGCGGGGCTGAGCAGTTCTTC. Translated, it gives CASSLAAASGAEQFF. The V gene is TRBV5-4, the J gene TRBJ2-1, with 9 bases aligning to TRBD2. Germline CDR1 is SGHNT and CDR2 is YYREEE (reference sequence). The ends lost 0 bases at V and 9 bases at J; junction bases unmatched: 7. The CDR3 covers 15 residues.

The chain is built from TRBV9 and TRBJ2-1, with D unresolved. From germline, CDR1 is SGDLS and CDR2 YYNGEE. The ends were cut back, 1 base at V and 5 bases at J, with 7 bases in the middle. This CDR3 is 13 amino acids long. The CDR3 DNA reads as TGTGCCAGCAGCGTACAAACTAACAATGAGCAGTTCTTC. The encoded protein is CASSVQTNNEQFF.

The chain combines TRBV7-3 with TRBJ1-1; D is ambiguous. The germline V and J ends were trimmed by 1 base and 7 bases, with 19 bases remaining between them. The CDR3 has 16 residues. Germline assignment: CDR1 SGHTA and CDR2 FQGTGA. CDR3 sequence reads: CASSLNLLREGNEAFF. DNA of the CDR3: TGTGCCAGCAGCTTAAATTTACTTAGGGAAGGCAATGAAGCTTTCTTT.

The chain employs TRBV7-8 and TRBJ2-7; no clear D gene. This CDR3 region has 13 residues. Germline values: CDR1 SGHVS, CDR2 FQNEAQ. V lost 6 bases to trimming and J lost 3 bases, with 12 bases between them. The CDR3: CASSLSEFYEQYF. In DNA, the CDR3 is TGTGCCAGCAGTTTGAGTGAGTTCTACGAGCAGTACTTC.

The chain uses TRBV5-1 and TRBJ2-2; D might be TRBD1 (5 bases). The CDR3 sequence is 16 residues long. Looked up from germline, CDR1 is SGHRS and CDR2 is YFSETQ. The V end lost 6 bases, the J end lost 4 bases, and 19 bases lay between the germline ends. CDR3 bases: TGCGCCAGCACCCGCGAAGGAGCAGGGTCCACCGGGGAGCTGTTTTTT. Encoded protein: CASTREGAGSTGELFF.

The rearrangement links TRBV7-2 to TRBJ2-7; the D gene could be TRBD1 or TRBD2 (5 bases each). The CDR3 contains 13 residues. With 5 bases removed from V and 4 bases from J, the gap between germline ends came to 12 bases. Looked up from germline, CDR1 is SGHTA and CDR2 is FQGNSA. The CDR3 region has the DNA TGTGCCAGCAGCATTGGGACCGCTTACGAGCAGTACTTC. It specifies CASSIGTAYEQYF.

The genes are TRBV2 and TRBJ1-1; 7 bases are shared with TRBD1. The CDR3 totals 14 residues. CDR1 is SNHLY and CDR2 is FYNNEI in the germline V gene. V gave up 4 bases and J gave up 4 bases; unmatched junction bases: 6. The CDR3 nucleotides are TGTGCCAGCAGTGGGGCAGGGGGTCTCACTGAAGCTTTCTTT. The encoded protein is CASSGAGGLTEAFF.

The DNA for the CDR3 is TGTGCCAGCAGGCGTCCGTCAGGGGCATGGGGCTACACCTTC. This codes for CASRRPSGAWGYTF. The V gene is TRBV28, the J gene TRBJ1-2; D is perhaps TRBD1 (6 bases). The CDR3 totals 14 residues. The V gene's germline CDR1 is MDHEN and CDR2 SYDVKM. V shed 6 bases and J shed 8 bases, with 19 bases lying between them.

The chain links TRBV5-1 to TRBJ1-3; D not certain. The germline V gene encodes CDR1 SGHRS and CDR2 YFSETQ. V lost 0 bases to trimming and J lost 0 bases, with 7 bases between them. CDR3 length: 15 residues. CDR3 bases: TGCGCCAGCAGCTTGGAAGGTTTCTCTGGAAACACCATATATTTT. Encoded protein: CASSLEGFSGNTIYF. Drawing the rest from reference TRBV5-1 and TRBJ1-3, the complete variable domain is KAGVTQTPRYLIKTRGQQVTLSCSPISGHRSVSWYQQTPGQGLQFLFEYFSETQRNKGNFPGRFSGRQFSNSRSEMNVSTLELGDSALYLCASSLEGFSGNTIYFGEGSWLTVV.

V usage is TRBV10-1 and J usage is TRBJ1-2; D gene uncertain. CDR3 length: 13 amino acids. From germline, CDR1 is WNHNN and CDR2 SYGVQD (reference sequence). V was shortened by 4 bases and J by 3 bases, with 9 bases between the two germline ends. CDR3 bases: TGCGCCAGCAGTGCCACAGAAGACTATGGCTACACCTTC. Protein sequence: CASSATEDYGYTF.

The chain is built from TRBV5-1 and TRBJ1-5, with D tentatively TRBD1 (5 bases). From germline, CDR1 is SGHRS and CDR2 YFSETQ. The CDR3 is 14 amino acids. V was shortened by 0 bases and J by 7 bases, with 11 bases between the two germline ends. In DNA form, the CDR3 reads TGCGCCAGCAGCTTGGATGGGGGTTGGCAGCCCCAGCATTTT. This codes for CASSLDGGWQPQHF.